Listed below are T cell receptor beta chains from one sample, sequenced in a study of T cells in Graves' hyperthyroidism and ophthalmopathy. TCRdb re-derived calls from the multiplex PCR reads in MiXCR, one entry per CDR3 protein. The sample records hundreds of thousands of distinct CDR3 sequences, roughly 14% being singletons. Sequences were obtained from blood. The receptor set was obtained from a young man with Graves' ophthalmopathy. The CDR3 runs from the conserved cysteine through the conserved F or W. The D gene is left open where the match is weak. Size is stated for part of the rows, as once, few or many counts, or as a class when the clone is expanded.

abundance,j_gene,d_gene,v_gene,CDR3nt,CDR3aa
few,TRBJ2-1,-,TRBV29-1,TGCAGCGTTACCGGACTGACCTACAATGAGCAGTTCTTC,CSVTGLTYNEQFF
many,TRBJ2-1,-,TRBV11-2,TGTGCCAGCAGCTCCCATAAGCCTGAGCAGTTCTTC,CASSSHKPEQFF
few,TRBJ1-4,-,TRBV6-1,TGTGCCAGCAGTGAACAGACGACAACTAATGAAAAACTGTTTTTT,CASSEQTTTNEKLFF
-,TRBJ2-2,-,TRBV19,TGTGCCAGTATTGAGTGGTCCGGGGAGCTGTTTTTT,CASIEWSGELFF
-,TRBJ2-2,TRBD1,TRBV7-2,TGTGCCAGCAGCTTAGCCGGGACAGGTCAAACCGGGGAGCTGTTTTTT,CASSLAGTGQTGELFF
many,TRBJ2-7,-,TRBV6-1,TGTGCCAGCAGAAAACCGGGCCTACCCGAGCAGTACTTC,CASRKPGLPEQYF
few,TRBJ1-2,TRBD1,TRBV5-4,TGTGCCAGCAGCACCAGACAGGGTTTCTATGGCTACACCTTC,CASSTRQGFYGYTF
many,TRBJ2-2,TRBD1,TRBV6-2/TRBV6-3,TGTGCCAGCAGCCAGGACAGGTTATCCGGGGAGCTGTTTTTT,CASSQDRLSGELFF
few,TRBJ2-5,-,TRBV9,TGTGCCAGCAGCGTAGGGGGAGGGGGAGCCCAAGAGACCCAGTACTTC,CASSVGGGGAQETQYF
many,TRBJ2-7,TRBD2,TRBV6-5,TGTGCCAGCAGTTACTCGCGGGGAGGGCAGGGCTACGAGCAGTACTTC,CASSYSRGGQGYEQYF
once,TRBJ2-6,-,TRBV7-9,TGTGCCAGAACGACAGGGAATAGCGGCGGTGGGGCCAACGTCCTGACTTTC,CARTTGNSGGGANVLTF
many,TRBJ2-1,TRBD2,TRBV4-1,TGCGCCAGCAGCCCGGGACTAGCGGGATGGGATGAGCAGTTCTTC,CASSPGLAGWDEQFF
-,TRBJ1-2,-,TRBV6-4,TGTGCCAGCAGTAACTCCGGGGAATCCATTGACGGCTACACCTTC,CASSNSGESIDGYTF
-,TRBJ2-5,-,TRBV6-2/TRBV6-3,TGTGCCAGTAGGTGGGGGCCGGGGTTCCAAGAGACCCAGTACTTC,CASRWGPGFQETQYF
many,TRBJ2-7,-,TRBV29-1,TGCAGCGCTACCGACAGCTACGAGCAGTACTTC,CSATDSYEQYF
many,TRBJ2-1,TRBD2,TRBV11-3,TGTGCCAGCAGCAAGGAAGGACTAGCGGGCTACAATGAGCAGTTCTTC,CASSKEGLAGYNEQFF
many,TRBJ2-1,TRBD2,TRBV18,TGTGCCAGCTCATCGGCTAGCGGGGGGGCCGATGAGCAGTTCTTC,CASSSASGGADEQFF
many,TRBJ2-5,-,TRBV30,TGTGCCTGGAGTATCGGCCTTACGGGAACTTTGTACTTC,CAWSIGLTGTLYF
-,TRBJ2-1,TRBD2,TRBV9,TGTGCCAGCAGCGTGAGCGGGGGGCCGGTCAATGAGCAGTTCTTC,CASSVSGGPVNEQFF
-,TRBJ2-1,-,TRBV29-1,TGCGGCGTCACAGGGATATTATACAATGAGCAGTTCTTC,CGVTGILYNEQFF
-,TRBJ2-3,TRBD1,TRBV25-1,TGTGCCAGCAGCGCAGGGGGCTCAGACACAGATACGCAGTATTTT,CASSAGGSDTDTQYF
many,TRBJ1-1,TRBD1,TRBV6-1,TGTGCCAGCAGCGCTCAGGGGGCTGAAGCTTTCTTT,CASSAQGAEAFF
-,TRBJ2-7,-,TRBV4-1,TGCGCCAGCAGCCAACTCAGGAGGGGGACCTACGAGCAGTACTTC,CASSQLRRGTYEQYF
many,TRBJ2-7,TRBD1,TRBV7-8,TGTGCCAGCCGCCCGCGGGACAGGGGCCACGAGCAGTACTTC,CASRPRDRGHEQYF
few,TRBJ1-2,-,TRBV2,TGTGCCAGCCAATTTACCTTGTCCAGGGACTATGGCTACACCTTC,CASQFTLSRDYGYTF
many,TRBJ2-3,TRBD2,TRBV7-9,TGTGCCAGCAGCTTAGCGCCGACTAGCGGGAGTGCGCAGTATTTT,CASSLAPTSGSAQYF
many,TRBJ2-2,-,TRBV11-2,TGTGCCAGCAGCTTAGGGGGGACATCGAACACCGGGGAGCTGTTTTTT,CASSLGGTSNTGELFF
many,TRBJ2-3,TRBD2,TRBV25-1,TGTGCCAGCAGTGAATCACCCGAACTAGCGGGAGACAGAGATACGCAGTATTTT,CASSESPELAGDRDTQYF
-,TRBJ1-4,-,TRBV12-3/TRBV12-4,TGTGCCAGCAGCCCGGACGGGAGGGGTTATGAAAAACTGTTTTTT,CASSPDGRGYEKLFF
few,TRBJ1-4,-,TRBV18,TGTGCCAGCTCACCGGGGCGGGGAGTCGGTGAAAAACTGTTTTTT,CASSPGRGVGEKLFF
many,TRBJ2-7,-,TRBV24-1,TGTGCCACTCCCCGGGGTTCCTACGAGCAGTACTTC,CATPRGSYEQYF
many,TRBJ2-7,TRBD1,TRBV6-5,TGTGCCAGCAGTTACTCGACAGGGTACTACGAGCAGTACTTC,CASSYSTGYYEQYF
-,TRBJ2-2,-,TRBV12-3/TRBV12-4,TGTGCCAGCAGTTACGGAGGGATGGGCCCGAACACCGGGGAGCTGTTTTTT,CASSYGGMGPNTGELFF
-,TRBJ1-2,-,TRBV5-6,TGTGCCAGCAGCTGGGGGGATACAGATTATAACTATGGCTACACCTTC,CASSWGDTDYNYGYTF
-,TRBJ2-1,TRBD1,TRBV2,TGTGCCAGCAGACAGGGGGGAGCCTACAATGAGCAGTTCTTC,CASRQGGAYNEQFF
few,TRBJ2-7,-,TRBV5-1,TGCGCCAGCAGCCGAGGTATTCTTACAGCCGAGCAGTACTTC,CASSRGILTAEQYF
-,TRBJ1-5,-,TRBV4-1,TGCGCCAGCAGCCCCCAGATGGATCAGCCCCAGCATTTT,CASSPQMDQPQHF
many,TRBJ1-1,-,TRBV18,TGTGCCAGCTCACCGTCGAGCACTGAAGCTTTCTTT,CASSPSSTEAFF
many,TRBJ2-1,-,TRBV18,TGTGCCAGCTCTTCGGCGGGGCTCTCCTACAATGAGCAGTTCTTC,CASSSAGLSYNEQFF
-,TRBJ2-3,TRBD1,TRBV11-2,TGTGCCAGCAGCTACAGGGGGTCGGGGGAACCTTACACCACAGATACGCAGTATTTT,CASSYRGSGEPYTTDTQYF
few,TRBJ1-1,TRBD1,TRBV5-8,TGTGCCAGCGGAGGGAGGGGGCGGTGGACGACTGAAGCTCTCTTT,CASGGRGRWTTEALF
many,TRBJ2-3,TRBD1,TRBV20-1,TGCAGTGCTGTCCGGGACAGTAGCACAGATACGCAGTATTTT,CSAVRDSSTDTQYF
-,TRBJ1-1,-,TRBV10-3,TGTGCCATCAGTCCGTTGGAGGAGCCGAACACTGAAGCTTTCTTT,CAISPLEEPNTEAFF
-,TRBJ1-5,-,TRBV11-2,TGTGCCAGCAGCTTAGATCGGCAGCCCCAGCATTTT,CASSLDRQPQHF
many,TRBJ1-5,-,TRBV7-2,TGTGCCAGCAGCTTAATGTTGAGCGGCAATCAGCCCCAGCATTTT,CASSLMLSGNQPQHF
few,TRBJ1-2,-,TRBV5-1,TGCGCCAGCAGCGGCGGGGGTACTAACTATGGCTACACCTTC,CASSGGGTNYGYTF
many,TRBJ1-2,TRBD1,TRBV10-3,TGTGCCATCAGTGAGGGACAGGGAAACCATGGCTACACCTTC,CAISEGQGNHGYTF
-,TRBJ1-3,TRBD1,TRBV7-4,TGTGCCAGCAGCTCCCCGGGACAGCGCTCTGGAAACACCATATATTTT,CASSSPGQRSGNTIYF
few,TRBJ1-6,-,TRBV6-1,TGTGCCAGCAGTTTTCCCGGGGGGCGAGCCCTCCACTTT,CASSFPGGRALHF
many,TRBJ2-5,-,TRBV7-9,TGTGCCAGCAGCTTAGTCGTCCAAGAGACCCAGTACTTC,CASSLVVQETQYF
-,TRBJ1-5,-,TRBV11-2,TGTGCCAGCAGCTTAGATCTAATAGGGTTCAGGTGCAATCAGCCCCAGCATTTT,CASSLDLIGFRCNQPQHF
-,TRBJ1-5,TRBD1,TRBV19,TGTGCCGGGGGCCGGACAGGGGACAATCAGCCCCAGCATTTT,CAGGRTGDNQPQHF
-,TRBJ2-3,-,TRBV10-3,TGTGCCACTCAGCCGGGGGCAGGCACAGATACGCAGTATTTT,CATQPGAGTDTQYF
-,TRBJ2-1,-,TRBV5-1,TGCGCCAGCAGCCAGGACAGTAACTACAATGAGCAGTTCTTC,CASSQDSNYNEQFF
few,TRBJ2-6,-,TRBV6-5,TGTGCCAGCAGTTACTCGAGGACGGGCTCTGGGGCCAACGTCCTGACTTTC,CASSYSRTGSGANVLTF
many,TRBJ1-3,-,TRBV28,TGTGCCAGCAGTTTATTAGGGCTCCTGGGAAACACCATATATTTT,CASSLLGLLGNTIYF
-,TRBJ2-7,TRBD2,TRBV13,TGTGCCAGCAGCCTAGCGGGGGGCCAGATATACGAGCAGTACTTC,CASSLAGGQIYEQYF
few,TRBJ2-1,TRBD2,TRBV7-9,TGTGCCAGCACCTCCGGGGGGGGTTCCTACAATGAGCAGTTCTTC,CASTSGGGSYNEQFF
-,TRBJ2-7,-,TRBV19,TGTGCCAGTAGCCCTACAGGGAACGAGCAGTACTTC,CASSPTGNEQYF